Shown below are 14 T cell receptor beta chains from a single sample sequenced in a study of T cell clones after liver transplantation (dated by TCRdb to the late 2010s). Library prep was done by the immunoSEQ multiplex PCR assay. The table was pulled from immuneACCESS by TCRdb, which kept in-frame rearrangements only. Such tables lose some clones; where checked, under half of the loss comes from unresolved V genes, and the rest has no known cause. The sample table records more than 20,000 clones; nearly 80% of these occur just once. Roughly 35% of the sample lies in the top ten. This specimen consisted of CD8+ T cells from blood, obtained approximately 54 months after liver transplant. These receptors were collected from a human patient who received a liver transplant. Some T cells seen after a transplant may have their origin in the graft donor.

This chain uses TRBV9 with TRBJ2-2; D is unresolved. This CDR3 region has 16 residues. Germline V gene sequence: CDR1 SGDLS, CDR2 YYNGEE. V lost 0 bases and J 5 bases, leaving 14 bases between the germline ends. CDR3 amino acids: CASSVDGGPATGELFF. The CDR3 DNA reads as TGTGCCAGCAGCGTAGACGGCGGACCTGCGACCGGGGAGCTGTTTTTT.

This clone was picked up a small number of times. This sequence joins TRBV2 and TRBJ1-3, with D unclear. Looked up from germline, CDR1 is SNHLY and CDR2 is FYNNEI. CDR3 length equals 15 residues. The germline V and J ends were trimmed by 6 bases and 0 bases, with 12 bases remaining between them. CDR3 nucleotides: TGTGCCAGCAGGACGTACACGGACTCTGGAAACACCATATATTTT. It is translated as CASRTYTDSGNTIYF.

The V and J genes are TRBV5-8 and TRBJ1-6, with D uncertain. The germline gives CDR1 SGHTS, CDR2 YDEGEE. V was cut by 0 bases and J by 1 base, with 14 bases left in between. The CDR3 is 18 amino acids. Here the CDR3 reads CASSLEAAQKSYNSPLHF. In nucleotides, the CDR3 is TGTGCCAGCAGCTTGGAGGCAGCGCAAAAATCCTATAATTCACCCCTCCACTTT.

There are many counts of this clone. This chain uses TRBV7-8 with TRBJ2-1; 7 nucleotides match TRBD2. The trim removed 3 bases at V and 7 bases at J, leaving 3 bases unmatched. CDR3 length: 13 amino acids. Per germline, CDR1 SGHVS and CDR2 FQNEAQ. In DNA, the CDR3 is TGTGCCAGCAGCTTCTTCGGGGGGAATGAGCAGTTCTTC. Its translation: CASSFFGGNEQFF.

This clone was found once. V gene TRBV6-1 combines with J gene TRBJ1-1; D unresolved. This CDR3 is built from 16 residues. Germline values: CDR1 MNHNS, CDR2 SASEGT. Deletions cut 1 base from V and 3 bases from J, with 15 bases between. The chain's CDR3 is CASSEVHPSPYTEAFF. In DNA form, the CDR3 reads TGTGCCAGCAGTGAAGTCCACCCGTCCCCCTACACTGAAGCTTTCTTT.

This clone is a singleton in its sample. The rearrangement links TRBV11-2 to TRBJ2-1; TRBD2 aligns across 8 bases. This CDR3 contains 17 residues. Germline V gene sequence: CDR1 SGHAT, CDR2 FQNNGV. The V segment lost 1 base and the J segment 0 bases; nucleotides outside the gene matches: 5. CDR3 DNA: TGTGCCAGCAGCTTAGGCGACGGGGGGGTCTCCTACAATGAGCAGTTCTTC. Its translation is CASSLGDGGVSYNEQFF.

The chain employs TRBV7-9 and TRBJ2-7, with no clear D. The CDR3 is 12 residues long. Germline V gene sequence: CDR1 SEHNR, CDR2 FQNEAQ (reference sequence). Between the trimmed V and J ends, which lost 7 bases and 3 bases, there was a span of 10 bases. CDR3 amino acids: CASTSKDYEQYF. As DNA, the CDR3 is TGTGCCAGCACCTCTAAAGACTACGAGCAGTACTTC.

The chain links TRBV7-2 to TRBJ2-3; D uncertain. The CDR3 has 16 amino acids. Germline CDR1 reads SGHTA; CDR2 reads FQGNSA. V lost 6 bases and J 3 bases, leaving 19 bases between the germline ends. The chain's CDR3 is CASSLSMDPRTDTQYF. The CDR3 DNA reads as TGTGCCAGCAGTCTAAGTATGGATCCCCGTACAGATACGCAGTATTTT.

This rearrangement joins TRBV11-3 to TRBJ2-2; tentatively, D is TRBD2 (5 bases). From germline, CDR1 is SGHNT and CDR2 YENEEA. Between the trimmed V and J ends, which lost 2 bases and 4 bases, there was a span of 17 bases. The CDR3 is 17 residues long. The CDR3: CASSLSHPSEGTGELFF. The CDR3 DNA reads as TGTGCCAGCAGCTTAAGCCATCCCTCCGAGGGCACCGGGGAGCTGTTTTTT.

This clone has only a few counts. J is TRBJ2-1 and V is TRBV6-1; weak D call: TRBD1 (5 bases). The CDR3 sequence is 16 residues long. Looked up from germline, CDR1 is MNHNS and CDR2 is SASEGT. Trimming stripped 2 bases from V and 4 bases from J, with 15 bases between. CDR3 region: CASSERKGDFYNEQFF. The CDR3 DNA reads as TGTGCCAGCAGTGAACGGAAAGGGGATTTTTACAATGAGCAGTTCTTC.

The chain combines TRBV10-3 with TRBJ1-5; possibly TRBD1 for D (6 bases). V shed 2 bases and J shed 7 bases, with 12 bases lying between them. The CDR3 loop spans 14 amino acids. Germline lookup yields CDR1 ENHRY and CDR2 SYGVKD. CDR3 protein: CAISEEGEEQPQHF. The CDR3, as DNA: TGTGCCATCAGTGAGGAGGGGGAAGAGCAGCCCCAGCATTTT.

As regards this clone: Germline is not matched at one junction end, which may reflect a read error. This chain joins TRBV4-1 and TRBJ1-2; 12 bases align to TRBD1. The length of the CDR3 is 17 residues. Germline-derived CDR1 and CDR2 are MGHRA and YSYEKL. The CDR3 sequence is CASTQEPGQGAWYGYTF. CDR3 DNA: TGCGCCAGCACCCAAGAACCGGGACAGGGGGCATGGTATGGCTACACCTTC.

The rearrangement uses TRBV4-1 and TRBJ2-7, with a tentative D call TRBD2 (7 bases). Deletions cut 4 bases from V and 1 base from J, with 14 bases between. The CDR3 consists of 15 residues. The germline CDR1 and CDR2 sequences are MGHRA and YSYEKL. The CDR3 sequence: CASSPGGGDSYEQYF. CDR3 nucleotide sequence: TGCGCCAGCAGCCCTGGAGGGGGGGATTCCTACGAGCAGTACTTC.

This clone is labeled medium-sized. This chain uses TRBV27 with TRBJ1-5, with D hard to call. V was trimmed by 2 bases and J by 3 bases, leaving 8 bases between them. Germline CDR1 MNHEY, CDR2 SMNVEV (reference sequence). The CDR3 sequence is 14 residues long. The CDR3 loop reads CASSLEGINQPQHF. The CDR3 coding sequence is TGTGCCAGCAGTTTAGAAGGGATCAATCAGCCCCAGCATTTT.